One sample yielded the 5 T cell receptor beta chains listed below, sequenced in a study of cytomegalovirus exposure and HLA in healthy donors. Use of 60 Vbeta and 13 Jbeta primers characterized the PCR. This table comes from immunoSEQ multiplex PCR, and its TCRdb copy is limited to in-frame clones, with some not included. This table has 150,000 or so clones, around 82% appearing once. The sample taken for sequencing was PBMCs. The receptors stem from a boy younger than 10 in good health and CMV-seronegative.

This chain connects TRBV7-3 to TRBJ2-7; a possible D gene is TRBD2 (6 bases). This CDR3 is built from 14 residues. The germline gives CDR1 SGHTA, CDR2 FQGTGA. With 5 bases removed from V and 4 bases from J, the gap between germline ends came to 15 bases. CDR3 coding DNA: TGTGCCAGCAGCCCGTCCCCCGGGGGTTACGAGCAGTACTTC. This gives the protein CASSPSPGGYEQYF.

This clone has a single count. The chain links TRBV11-2 to TRBJ2-3; TRBD2 matches 7 bases. The junction had 4 bases not matched to a gene; V was cut back by 5 bases and J by 5 bases. The CDR3 is 13 amino acids. Looked up from germline, CDR1 is SGHAT and CDR2 is FQNNGV. The CDR3 region has the DNA TGTGCCAGCAGCGGCCTAGCGGTAGATACGCAGTATTTT. Protein sequence: CASSGLAVDTQYF. The complete variable domain, with remaining parts taken from reference TRBV11-2 and TRBJ2-3, reads EAGVAQSPRYKIIEKRQSVAFWCNPISGHATLYWYQQILGQGPKLLIQFQNNGVVDDSQLPKDRFSAERLKGVDSTLKIQPAKLEDSAVYLCASSGLAVDTQYFGPGTRLTVL.

The J gene is TRBJ2-7, the V gene TRBV2, with D possibly TRBD1 on 5 matching bases. The CDR3 runs 15 residues. Deletions cut 7 bases from V and 6 bases from J, with 22 bases between. CDR1 is SNHLY, CDR2 FYNNEI, per germline. CDR3 nucleotides: TGTGCCAGCAATCGTGGAATATCAGGGTGGAGCGAGCAGTACTTC. Its protein is CASNRGISGWSEQYF. The complete variable domain, with remaining parts taken from reference TRBV2 and TRBJ2-7, reads EPEVTQTPSHQVTQMGQEVILRCVPISNHLYFYWYRQILGQKVEFLVSFYNNEISEKSEIFDDQFSVERPDGSNFTLKIRSTKLEDSAMYFCASNRGISGWSEQYFGPGTRLTVT.

V usage is TRBV10-2 and J usage is TRBJ2-7; TRBD1 matches 10 bases. V lost 3 bases to trimming and J lost 5 bases; unmatched junction nucleotides: 16. Germline V gene data show CDR1 as WSHSY and CDR2 as SAAADI. This CDR3 region has 18 residues. The CDR3 spells CASSEFPAGQGIFDEQYF. In DNA form, the CDR3 reads TGCGCCAGCAGTGAATTTCCCGCGGGACAGGGGATATTTGACGAGCAGTACTTC.

This chain joins TRBV12-5 and TRBJ2-2; 8 nucleotides agree with TRBD2. This CDR3 is built from 14 residues. Losses at the gene ends were 2 bases for V and 4 bases for J; bases not matched to a gene: 0. The V gene's germline CDR1 is LGHNT and CDR2 FRNRAP. CDR3 amino acids: CASGLSGGTGELFF. CDR3 bases: TGTGCTAGTGGTTTGAGCGGGGGCACCGGGGAGCTGTTTTTT.